The 10 T cell receptor beta chains reported below all come from one sample, sequenced in a study of T cell clonality in common variable immunodeficiency. TCRdb keeps only in-frame clones here, not all; method: immunoSEQ multiplex PCR. Sampling found 40,000 or so clones, none seen once. Material: peripheral blood mononuclear cells. These receptors came from a person aged 18-70 years in good health.

On this clone itself: The read finishes 3 residues shy of the CDR3 end, and the germline J gene is used to complete it. The V and J genes are TRBV19 and TRBJ1-2; no reliable D call. From germline, CDR1 is LNHDA and CDR2 SQIVND (reference sequence). The CDR3 consists of 14 residues. The sequenced CDR3 bases are TGTGCCAGTAGCCTGACTAGCGGGATCTACGAC. Its protein product is CASSLTSGIYD. From start to end, the CDR3 is CASSLTSGIYDYTF.

This clone appeared many times. The sequenced fragment ends 3 residues before the CDR3 boundary, so the rest is inferred from the germline J gene. This chain joins TRBV5-6 and TRBJ2-1; D is uncertain. Germline V CDR1 and CDR2: SGHDT, YYEEEE. Trimming took off 4 bases at V and 7 bases at J, with 12 bases between the two ends. CDR3 size: 13 residues. The CDR3 region is CASSPVARNEQFF. Partial CDR3 DNA: TGTGCCAGCAGCCCGGTGGCCAGGAATGAG.

This clone was seen only a few times. The CDR3 sequence: CASSLGSGNYGYTF. The CDR3 bases that were read are TGCGCCAGCAGCTTGGGTTCGGGGAACTATGGC. The chain is built from TRBV5-1 and TRBJ1-2; no clear D. The read comes to an end 3 residues before the CDR3 does, leaving the germline J gene to fill in the end. Germline lookup yields CDR1 SGHRS and CDR2 YFSETQ. Trimming pared 0 bases from V and 2 bases from J, leaving 8 bases between. The CDR3 totals 14 residues.

This clone was seen at least ten times. The read gets to within 3 residues of the CDR3 end, and the germline J gene fills in the rest. The chain recombines TRBV12-5 with TRBJ1-1; D is uncertain. Germline values: CDR1 LGHNT, CDR2 FRNRAP. CDR3 length equals 19 residues. Trimming removed 4 bases from V and 3 bases from J, with 27 bases in between. The CDR3 DNA, read in part, is TGTGCTAGTGGTTCCCACAAAGCCGGAGGCCTCAGGCCGGACACTGAA. Its protein product is CASGSHKAGGLRPDTE. The whole CDR3 sequence is CASGSHKAGGLRPDTEAFF.

This clone came up many times. The CDR3 end falls 3 residues outside the read, so it is completed with the germline J gene. The chain combines TRBV30 with TRBJ2-3; no firm D call. In germline, CDR1 is GTSNPN, CDR2 SVGIG (reference sequence). This CDR3 is built from 13 residues. The germline V and J ends were trimmed by 8 bases and 3 bases, with 15 bases remaining between them. This chain's CDR3 is CARSVRKTDTQYF. The CDR3 DNA, read in part, is TGTGCCCGATCGGTCCGTAAGACAGATACG. Drawing the rest from reference TRBV30 and TRBJ2-3, the complete variable domain is SQTIHQWPATLVQPVGSPLSLECTVEGTSNPNLYWYRQAAGRGLQLLFYSVGIGQISSEVPQNLSASRPQDRQFILSSKKLLLSDSGFYLCARSVRKTDTQYFGPGTRLTVL.

This clone has at least ten counts. The read terminates 3 residues before the CDR3 end, so the remaining end is supplied by the germline J gene. The chain links TRBV30 to TRBJ1-6, with 8 nucleotides matching TRBD1. This CDR3 is 16 amino acids long. With V trimmed by 1 base and J by 9 bases, 11 bases remained unmatched. Germline V gives CDR1 GTSNPN, CDR2 SVGIG (reference sequence). The sequenced part of the CDR3 DNA is TGTGCCTGGAGTGATCGGACAGGGTTTTTCGGTTCACCC. Translation: CAWSDRTGFFGSP. The entire CDR3 is CAWSDRTGFFGSPLHF.

This clone was detected many times. The read ends 3 residues before the CDR3 terminus; that terminus is restored from the germline J gene. This chain uses TRBV20-1 with TRBJ2-3; TRBD1 might be the D (5 bases). The germline V gene encodes CDR1 DFQATT and CDR2 SNEGSKA (reference sequence). The CDR3 spans 15 residues. V lost 2 bases to trimming and J lost 6 bases, with 18 bases between them. The CDR3 bases that were read are TGCAGTGCTAGACTTTGGACAATTCTACACGATACG. The encoded protein is CSARLWTILHDT. The entire CDR3 is CSARLWTILHDTQYF.

The table lists this clone with a few counts. The read terminates 3 residues before the CDR3 end, so the remaining end is supplied by the germline J gene. The chain joins TRBV2 to TRBJ1-2; TRBD1 is a possible D gene (5 bases). The CDR3 length is 14 residues. The V gene's germline CDR1 is SNHLY and CDR2 FYNNEI. The CDR3 loop is CASTEGLQGRGYTF. The sequenced part of the CDR3 DNA is TGTGCCAGCACTGAGGGTCTGCAGGGTCGCGGC.

This clone was seen at least ten times. The read ends 3 residues shy of where the CDR3 ends; the end is completed using the germline J gene. The chain carries TRBV19 and TRBJ1-2, with D unresolved. The CDR3 covers 14 residues. Trimming took off 6 bases at V and 2 bases at J, with 13 bases between the two ends. CDR1 LNHDA and CDR2 SQIVND come from the germline V gene (reference sequence). The CDR3 sequence is CASSKAGDNYGYTF. The CDR3 DNA, read in part, is TGTGCCAGTAGCAAGGCGGGCGACAACTATGGC.

This clone was detected many times. The read terminates 3 residues before the CDR3 end, so the remaining end is supplied by the germline J gene. This chain connects TRBV5-6 to TRBJ2-1; no firm D call. CDR3 size: 12 residues. V dropped 6 bases and J dropped 2 bases, with 6 bases sitting between them. From germline, CDR1 is SGHDT and CDR2 YYEEEE. Incomplete CDR3 DNA: TGTGCCAGCACCTCCCCCTACAATGAG. Translating it yields CASTSPYNE. The CDR3 as a whole reads CASTSPYNEQFF.